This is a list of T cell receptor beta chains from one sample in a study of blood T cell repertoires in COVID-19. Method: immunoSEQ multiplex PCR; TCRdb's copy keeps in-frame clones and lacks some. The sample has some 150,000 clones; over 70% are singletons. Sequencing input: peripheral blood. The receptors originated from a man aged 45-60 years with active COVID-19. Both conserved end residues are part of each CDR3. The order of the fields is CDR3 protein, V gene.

CASSQDLAKGGDTQYF	TRBV4-3
CASSLKIAGGHEQYF	TRBV11-2
CASSIDLTNTEAFF	TRBV19
CATSSTGERAGELFF	TRBV24-1
CASSFPGGEEVAQPQHF	TRBV7-7
CASSPRSGQPQHF	TRBV5-6
CASKPGQGVGETQYF	TRBV19
CASSVGTSVARTIQYF	TRBV9
CASRASGGYEQYF	TRBV2
CSVERETQYF	TRBV29-1
CASSLLRVGNTEAFF	TRBV27
CASYTGILPATGELFF	TRBV5-6
CASSSGQGRQYF	TRBV12-3/TRBV12-4
CASSPGQGETEAFF	TRBV18
CASSDSGLAGDTQYF	TRBV9
CASRDSSANEKLFF	TRBV19
CASNEGGRGTEAFF	TRBV5-1
CASAGAPYEQYF	TRBV6-6
CASSSDLNTGELFF	TRBV6-4
CASSQPSLAGGQGDTQYF	TRBV4-2
CASSPHEAYEQYF	TRBV18
CASRNGGIYGYTF	TRBV6-5
CASNIGTSTDTQYF	TRBV5-5
CASSKDANTQYF	TRBV5-4
CASSQDPGKTSEQYF	TRBV3-1/TRBV3-2
CATSRARDNYEQYF	TRBV15
CASSPNIGGGYTF	TRBV3-1/TRBV3-2
CASSLDRGAYYGYTF	TRBV5-1
CASSPWDRVQETQYF	TRBV5-6
CASSAGTGRNEKLFF	TRBV7-7
CASSPSPTATDTQYF	TRBV5-6
CASRGQSNTEAFF	TRBV19